A single T cell receptor beta chain is shown here with its context. Its antigen is as yet unknown. The data stem from a study of T cell responses to AZD1222 COVID-19 vaccine. Study conclusions and caveats: In the spike-specific TCR repertoire, nearly half reportedly target unmutated variant regions.

Profiled with immunoSEQ multiplex PCR; TCRdb holds only in-frame clones, not every one. The table records 130,000 or so clones, around 91% of them present only once. This sample comprised peripheral blood, obtained on day 0 of AZD1222 vaccination. This receptor was identified in an adult in good health.

For the CDR3, the DNA is TGTGCCAGCTCACCGACAGGGTACACTGAAGCTTTCTTT. Residues: CASSPTGYTEAFF. The rearrangement joins TRBV18 to TRBJ1-1, with TRBD1 identical over 7 bases. CDR1 KGHSH and CDR2 LQKENI come from the germline V gene. This CDR3 region has 13 residues. Trimming removed 3 bases from V and 3 bases from J; junction bases left unmatched: 1.